One T cell receptor beta chain is described in this entry. Its antigen is still unknown. The sample comes from a study of regulatory T cells in long-lasting Graves disease. At the level of the study: The study counted Graves' disease as persistent given over 5 years of antithyroid drugs and positive TSH receptor antibodies. Study-level findings and limits: TRBV28, TRBJ1-2 and TRBJ2-5 emerged as the favored segments in persistent disease.

Time point indicated: persistent/refractory GD, antithyroid drugs over 5 years with positive TRAb. RNA from PBMCs was the source of the TCR library. A volume of about 9.9 milliliters of peripheral blood was collected in EDTA tubes. Arm-PCR of CDR3 regions and iRepertoire HTBI primers were used to build TCR beta libraries. MiXCR, run by TCRdb on the multiplex PCR reads, gives a single entry per CDR3 protein. This sample yields roughly 700,000 distinct CDR3 sequences, of which approximately 31% are seen a single time; about 40% belongs to the top ten. CDR3 size: 14 residues. V gave up 4 bases and J gave up 5 bases, with 15 bases separating them. Germline V lookup: CDR1 LGHDT, CDR2 YNNKEL (reference sequence).

Sequences were derived from peripheral blood mononuclear cells (PBMCs), sampled when the disease was refractory, from a patient treated with antithyroid drugs. The rearrangement joins TRBV3-1 to TRBJ2-7; no firm D call. The source is a female donor with Graves disease. The CDR3, as DNA: TGTGCCAGCAGCCTTAACCCGACTTCAAACGAGCAGTACTTC. This translates into CASSLNPTSNEQYF.